The clone carrying this TCR beta chain was recorded once. The V segment lost 5 bases and the J segment 5 bases; nucleotides outside the gene matches: 8. Germline CDR1 is SGHTA and CDR2 is FQGTGA. The CDR3 runs 15 residues. Generated by immunoSEQ multiplex PCR, the TCRdb table keeps only in-frame clones and is missing some. Counted here are more than 20,000 clones, around 90% occurring once; the ten biggest clones make up 13%. This sample is drawn from a study of control samples from healthy donors and cancer patients. This chain uses TRBV7-3 with TRBJ2-2; 7 bases line up with TRBD2. The sample consisted of PBMCs. This TCR came from a middle-aged man with lung cancer. This chain's CDR3 is CASSDSLGGTGELFF. CDR3 in DNA: TGTGCCAGCAGCGACTCCCTGGGGGGGACCGGGGAGCTGTTTTTT.